The 8 T cell receptor beta chains listed next were all sequenced from one sample in a study of blood T cell repertoires in COVID-19. Repertoires were generated with immunoSEQ multiplex PCR, while TCRdb's copy carries only in-frame clones and drops some. The data contain some 110,000 clones, roughly 89% of them singletons. Material: peripheral blood. Receptors originate from a man aged 40-55 years with acute or convalescent COVID-19.

The chain has TRBV9 and TRBJ1-5, with D possibly matching TRBD1 (5 bases). The CDR3 is 15 residues long. The germline V gene encodes CDR1 SGDLS and CDR2 YYNGEE. V was clipped by 0 bases and J by 5 bases, with 12 bases between them. The CDR3 region is CASSVAQGTHQPQHF. CDR3 nucleotide sequence: TGTGCCAGCAGCGTAGCGCAGGGTACCCATCAGCCCCAGCATTTT.

The gene calls are TRBV14 and TRBJ1-2; possible D gene TRBD1, 6 bases. CDR3 length equals 15 residues. Germline CDR1 is SGHDN and CDR2 is FVKESK. Between the trimmed V and J ends, which lost 4 bases and 5 bases, there was a span of 17 bases. CDR3 region: CASSLTGNGVYGYTF. The CDR3 bases are TGTGCCAGCAGCCTCACAGGGAATGGAGTTTATGGCTACACCTTC.

This clone was seen more than once but under ten times. Different DNA sequences within this sample yield the same CDR3. This sequence joins TRBV5-4 and TRBJ1-2, with 9 bases that match TRBD1. This CDR3 has 14 residues. Germline values: CDR1 SGHNT, CDR2 YYREEE (reference sequence). J lost 8 bases, V lost 3 bases, and 8 bases had no gene match. The CDR3 DNA reads as TGTGCCAGCAGCTCATTACAGGGGGCTCGGGGCTACACCTTC. Translating gives CASSSLQGARGYTF.

The chain joins TRBV19 to TRBJ2-5, with TRBD1 as a possible D gene (5 bases). There are 15 residues in the CDR3. V lost 5 bases, J lost 3 bases, and 16 bases lay in between. Germline V gene sequence: CDR1 LNHDA, CDR2 SQIVND (reference sequence). The CDR3 reads CASSPTWGRKETQYF. CDR3 nucleotides: TGTGCCAGTAGTCCCACCTGGGGCAGGAAAGAGACCCAGTACTTC.

This chain links TRBV6-6 with TRBJ2-5; D possibly corresponds to TRBD2 (6 bases). V was clipped by 5 bases and J by 2 bases, with 15 bases between them. This CDR3 contains 15 residues. CDR1 is MNHNY and CDR2 is SVGAGI in the germline V gene (reference sequence). The CDR3 loop reads CASSLVLARQETQYF. In DNA, the CDR3 is TGTGCCAGCAGTCTAGTGCTAGCGCGACAAGAGACCCAGTACTTC.

Here the CDR3 reads CASSLAGGTGVGNTIYF. The CDR3 DNA reads TGTGCCAGCAGCTTAGCGGGGGGGACGGGGGTAGGAAACACCATATATTTT. This chain connects TRBV7-2 to TRBJ1-3, with D possibly TRBD1 on 5 matching bases. CDR1 SGHTA and CDR2 FQGNSA come from the germline V gene. The CDR3 loop spans 17 amino acids. With 0 bases removed from V and 4 bases from J, the gap between germline ends came to 16 bases.

This chain joins TRBV24-1 and TRBJ1-5; 10 bases line up with TRBD1. The CDR3 is 14 residues long. In germline, CDR1 is KGHDR, CDR2 SFDVKD. V shed 4 bases, J shed 6 bases, and the junction held 2 bases outside the gene matches. CDR3 amino acids: CATSETGGSQPQHF. The CDR3 region has the DNA TGTGCCACCAGTGAGACAGGGGGCAGTCAGCCCCAGCATTTT.

The chain joins TRBV15 to TRBJ1-2, with D possibly matching TRBD1 (6 bases). V was shortened by 3 bases and J by 5 bases, with 13 bases between the two germline ends. This CDR3 spans 14 amino acids. The V gene's germline CDR1 is LNHNV and CDR2 YYDKDF (reference sequence). CDR3 coding DNA: TGTGCCACCAGCAGTAATAAGGGGGGGTATGGCTACACCTTC. It encodes CATSSNKGGYGYTF.